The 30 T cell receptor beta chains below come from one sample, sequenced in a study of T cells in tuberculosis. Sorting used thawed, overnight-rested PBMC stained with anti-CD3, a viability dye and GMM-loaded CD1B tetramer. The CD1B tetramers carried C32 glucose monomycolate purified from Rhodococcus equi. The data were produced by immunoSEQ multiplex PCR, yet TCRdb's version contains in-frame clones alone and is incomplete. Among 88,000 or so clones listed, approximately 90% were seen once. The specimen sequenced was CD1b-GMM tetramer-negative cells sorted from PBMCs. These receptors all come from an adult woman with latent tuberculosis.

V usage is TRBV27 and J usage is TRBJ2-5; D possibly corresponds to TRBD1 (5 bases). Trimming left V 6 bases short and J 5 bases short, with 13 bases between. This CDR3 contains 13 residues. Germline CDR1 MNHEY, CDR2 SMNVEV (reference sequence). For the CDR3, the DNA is TGTGCCAGCAGGTTAGGGGCGGTTGAGACCCAGTACTTC. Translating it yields CASRLGAVETQYF.

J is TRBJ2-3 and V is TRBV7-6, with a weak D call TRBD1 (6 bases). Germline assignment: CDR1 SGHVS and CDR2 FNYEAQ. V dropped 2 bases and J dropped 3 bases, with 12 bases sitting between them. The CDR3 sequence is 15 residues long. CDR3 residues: CASSLRGGETDTQYF. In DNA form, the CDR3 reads TGTGCCAGCAGCTTAAGAGGGGGAGAAACAGATACGCAGTATTTT.

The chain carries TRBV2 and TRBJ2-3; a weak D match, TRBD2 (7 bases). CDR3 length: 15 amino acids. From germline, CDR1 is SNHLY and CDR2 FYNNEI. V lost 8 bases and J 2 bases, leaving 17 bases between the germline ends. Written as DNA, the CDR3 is TGTGCCAGCGGGAGGAGGGGGGGGCCCACAGATACGCAGTATTTT. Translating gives CASGRRGGPTDTQYF.

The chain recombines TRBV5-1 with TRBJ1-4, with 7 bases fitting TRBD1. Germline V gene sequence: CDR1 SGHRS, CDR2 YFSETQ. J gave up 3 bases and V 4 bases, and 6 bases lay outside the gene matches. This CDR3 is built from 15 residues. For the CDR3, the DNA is TGCGCCAGCAGCCTAGGGACAGTTTCTAATGAAAAACTGTTTTTT. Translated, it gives CASSLGTVSNEKLFF.

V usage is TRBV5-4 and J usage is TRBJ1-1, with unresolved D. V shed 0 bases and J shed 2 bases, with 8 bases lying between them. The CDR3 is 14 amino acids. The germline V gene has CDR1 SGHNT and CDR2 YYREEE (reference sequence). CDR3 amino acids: CASSLGQSNTEAFF. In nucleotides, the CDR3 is TGTGCCAGCAGCTTGGGACAAAGTAACACTGAAGCTTTCTTT.

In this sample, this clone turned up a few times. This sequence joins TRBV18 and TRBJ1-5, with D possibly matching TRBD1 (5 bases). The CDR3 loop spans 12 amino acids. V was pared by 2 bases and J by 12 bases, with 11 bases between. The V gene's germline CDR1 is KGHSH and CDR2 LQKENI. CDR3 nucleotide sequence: TGTGCCAGCTCACCAACGGGGGAGCTCCAGCATTTT. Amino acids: CASSPTGELQHF.

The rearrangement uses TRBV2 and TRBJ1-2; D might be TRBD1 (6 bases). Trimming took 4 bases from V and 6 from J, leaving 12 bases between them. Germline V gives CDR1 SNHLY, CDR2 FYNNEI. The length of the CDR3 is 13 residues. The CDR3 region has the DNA TGTGCCAGCAGTGGGGACACCCGGAATGGCTACACCTTC. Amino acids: CASSGDTRNGYTF.

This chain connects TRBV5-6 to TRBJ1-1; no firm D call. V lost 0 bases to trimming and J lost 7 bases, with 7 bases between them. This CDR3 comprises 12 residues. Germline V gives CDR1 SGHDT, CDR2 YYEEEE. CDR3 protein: CASSLGGNEAFF. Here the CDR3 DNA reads TGTGCCAGCAGCTTGGGAGGGAATGAAGCTTTCTTT.

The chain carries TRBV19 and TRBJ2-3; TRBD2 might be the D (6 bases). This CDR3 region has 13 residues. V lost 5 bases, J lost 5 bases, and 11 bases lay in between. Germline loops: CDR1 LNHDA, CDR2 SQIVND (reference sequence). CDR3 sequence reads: CASSQGGGDTQYF. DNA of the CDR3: TGTGCCAGTAGTCAGGGAGGAGGAGATACGCAGTATTTT. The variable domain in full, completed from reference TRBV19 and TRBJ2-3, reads DGGITQSPKYLFRKEGQNVTLSCEQNLNHDAMYWYRQDPGQGLRLIYYSQIVNDFQKGDIAEGYSVSREKKESFPLTVTSAQKNPTAFYLCASSQGGGDTQYFGPGTRLTVL.

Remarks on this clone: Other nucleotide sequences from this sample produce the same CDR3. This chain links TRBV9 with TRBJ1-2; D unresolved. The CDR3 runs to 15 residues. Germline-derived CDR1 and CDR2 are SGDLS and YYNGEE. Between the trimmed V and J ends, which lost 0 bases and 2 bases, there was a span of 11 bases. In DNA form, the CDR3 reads TGTGCCAGCAGCGTAGGTGGGCAGGCCAACTATGGCTACACCTTC. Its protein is CASSVGGQANYGYTF.

CDR3: CASTWGQGRGEETQYF. The CDR3 bases are TGCGCCAGCACATGGGGACAGGGTCGGGGTGAAGAGACCCAGTACTTC. The chain joins TRBV10-2 to TRBJ2-5, with 9 bases identical to TRBD1. This CDR3 is built from 16 residues. Germline V gene lookup returns CDR1 WSHSY and CDR2 SAAADI. V lost 7 bases and J lost 3; bases outside the gene matches: 12.

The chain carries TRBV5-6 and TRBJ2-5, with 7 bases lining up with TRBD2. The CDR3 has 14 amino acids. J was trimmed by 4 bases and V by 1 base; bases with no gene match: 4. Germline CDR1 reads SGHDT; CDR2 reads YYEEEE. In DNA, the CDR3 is TGTGCCAGCAGCTTGTGGGGCGGGGGAGAGACCCAGTACTTC. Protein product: CASSLWGGGETQYF.

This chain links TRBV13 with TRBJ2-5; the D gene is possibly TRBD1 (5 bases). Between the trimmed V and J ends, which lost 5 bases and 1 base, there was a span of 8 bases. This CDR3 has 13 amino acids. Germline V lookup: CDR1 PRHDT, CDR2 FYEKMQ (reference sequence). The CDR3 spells CASSPDSQETQYF. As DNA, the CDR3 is TGTGCCAGCAGCCCTGACAGCCAAGAGACCCAGTACTTC. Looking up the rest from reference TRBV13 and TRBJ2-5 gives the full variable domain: AAGVIQSPRHLIKEKRETATLKCYPIPRHDTVYWYQQGPGQDPQFLISFYEKMQSDKGSIPDRFSAQQFSDYHSELNMSSLELGDSALYFCASSPDSQETQYFGPGTRLLVL.

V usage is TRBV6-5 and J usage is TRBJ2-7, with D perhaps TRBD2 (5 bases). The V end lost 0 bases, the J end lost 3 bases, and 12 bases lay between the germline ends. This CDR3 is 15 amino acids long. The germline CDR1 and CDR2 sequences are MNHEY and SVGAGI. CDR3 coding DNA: TGTGCCAGCAGTTACTCTCGGGGTAATAGCTACGAGCAGTACGTC. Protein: CASSYSRGNSYEQYV.

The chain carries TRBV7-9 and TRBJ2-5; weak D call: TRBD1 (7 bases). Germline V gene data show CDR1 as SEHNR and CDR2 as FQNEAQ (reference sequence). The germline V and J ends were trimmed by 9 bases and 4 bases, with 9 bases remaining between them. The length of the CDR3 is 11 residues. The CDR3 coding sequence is TGTGCCAGTCAGGGGGGAGAGACCCAGTACTTC. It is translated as CASQGGETQYF.

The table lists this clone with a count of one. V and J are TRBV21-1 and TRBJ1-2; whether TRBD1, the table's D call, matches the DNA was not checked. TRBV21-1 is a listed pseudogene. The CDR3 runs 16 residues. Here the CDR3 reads CASSTSTDGDNYGYTF. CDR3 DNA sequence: TGTGCCAGCAGCACCTCGACAGACGGCGATAACTATGGCTACACCTTC.

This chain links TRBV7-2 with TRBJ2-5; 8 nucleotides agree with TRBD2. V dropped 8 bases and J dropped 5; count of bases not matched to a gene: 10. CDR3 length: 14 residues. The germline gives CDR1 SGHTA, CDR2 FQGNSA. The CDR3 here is CASEGGGPKETQYF. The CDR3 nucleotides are TGTGCCAGCGAGGGCGGGGGGCCCAAGGAGACCCAGTACTTC.

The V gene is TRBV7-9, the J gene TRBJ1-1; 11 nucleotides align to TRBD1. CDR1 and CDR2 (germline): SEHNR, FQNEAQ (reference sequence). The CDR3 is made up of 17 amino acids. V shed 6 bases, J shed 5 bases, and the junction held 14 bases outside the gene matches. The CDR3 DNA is TGTGCCAGCAGGGGAGGTGGGGGACAGGGGGTTTCGACTGAAGCTTTCTTT. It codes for CASRGGGGQGVSTEAFF.

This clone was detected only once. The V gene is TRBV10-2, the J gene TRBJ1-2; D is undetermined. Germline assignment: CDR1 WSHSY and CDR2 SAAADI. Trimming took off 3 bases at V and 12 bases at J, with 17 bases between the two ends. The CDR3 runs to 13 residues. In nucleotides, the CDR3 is TGCGCCAGCAGTGATGCGGGCCCCGTCGCCGACACCTTC. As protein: CASSDAGPVADTF.

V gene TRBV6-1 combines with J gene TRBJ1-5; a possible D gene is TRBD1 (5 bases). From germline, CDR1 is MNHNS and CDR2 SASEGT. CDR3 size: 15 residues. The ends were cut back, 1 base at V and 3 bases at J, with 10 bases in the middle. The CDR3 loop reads CASSEVGGYNQPQHF. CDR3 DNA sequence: TGTGCCAGCAGTGAAGTGGGGGGGTACAATCAGCCCCAGCATTTT.

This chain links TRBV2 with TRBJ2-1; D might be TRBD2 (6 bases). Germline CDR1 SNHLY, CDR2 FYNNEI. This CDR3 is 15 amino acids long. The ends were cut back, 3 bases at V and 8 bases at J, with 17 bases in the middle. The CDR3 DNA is TGTGCCAGCAGTGATCGGCAGGGACTGTTCGATGAGCAGTTCTTC. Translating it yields CASSDRQGLFDEQFF.

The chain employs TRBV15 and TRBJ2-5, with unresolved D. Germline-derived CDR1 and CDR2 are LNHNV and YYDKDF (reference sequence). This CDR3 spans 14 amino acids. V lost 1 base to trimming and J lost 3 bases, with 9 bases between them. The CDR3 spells CATSRGAGKETQYF. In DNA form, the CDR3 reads TGTGCCACCAGCAGAGGGGCAGGCAAAGAGACCCAGTACTTC.

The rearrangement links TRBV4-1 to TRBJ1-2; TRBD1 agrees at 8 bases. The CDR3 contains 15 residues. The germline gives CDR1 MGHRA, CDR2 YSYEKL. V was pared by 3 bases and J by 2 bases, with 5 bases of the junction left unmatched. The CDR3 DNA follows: TGCGCCAGCAGCCAGTCGACAGGGGCCAACTATGGCTACACCTTC. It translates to CASSQSTGANYGYTF.

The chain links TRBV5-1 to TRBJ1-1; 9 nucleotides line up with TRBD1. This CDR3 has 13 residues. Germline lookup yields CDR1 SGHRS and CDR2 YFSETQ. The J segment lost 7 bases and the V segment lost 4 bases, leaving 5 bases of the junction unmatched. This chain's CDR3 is CASSVGTGSEAFF. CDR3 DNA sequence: TGCGCCAGCAGCGTGGGGACAGGGAGTGAAGCTTTCTTT.

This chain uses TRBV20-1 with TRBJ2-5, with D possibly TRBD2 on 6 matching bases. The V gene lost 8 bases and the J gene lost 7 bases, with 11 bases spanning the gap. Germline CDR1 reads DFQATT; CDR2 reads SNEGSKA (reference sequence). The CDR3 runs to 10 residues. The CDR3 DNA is TGCAGTACGGGACTCGGGACCCAGTACTTC. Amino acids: CSTGLGTQYF.

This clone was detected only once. The CDR3, as DNA: TGTGCCAGCGGCAAGGAGGGGTTTAGCACAGATACGCAGTATTTT. The encoded protein is CASGKEGFSTDTQYF. The rearrangement uses TRBV6-6 and TRBJ2-3; D is perhaps TRBD2 (6 bases). The CDR3 loop spans 15 amino acids. Trimming removed 8 bases at V and 0 bases at J, with 15 bases between. Germline assignment: CDR1 MNHNY and CDR2 SVGAGI (reference sequence).

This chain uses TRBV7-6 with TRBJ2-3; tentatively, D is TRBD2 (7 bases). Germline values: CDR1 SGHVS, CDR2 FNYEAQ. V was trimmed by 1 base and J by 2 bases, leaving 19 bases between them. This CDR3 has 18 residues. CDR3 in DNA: TGTGCCAGCAGCTTAGAAGGGCGGGGGCTGGGGGACACAGATACGCAGTATTTT. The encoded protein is CASSLEGRGLGDTDTQYF.

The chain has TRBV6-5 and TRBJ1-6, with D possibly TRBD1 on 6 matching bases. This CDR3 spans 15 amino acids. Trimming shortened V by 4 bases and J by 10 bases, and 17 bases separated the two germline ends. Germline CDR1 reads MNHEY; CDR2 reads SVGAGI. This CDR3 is CASSSIQGAGSPLHF. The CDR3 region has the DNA TGTGCCAGCAGTTCGATACAGGGTGCAGGGTCACCCCTCCACTTT.

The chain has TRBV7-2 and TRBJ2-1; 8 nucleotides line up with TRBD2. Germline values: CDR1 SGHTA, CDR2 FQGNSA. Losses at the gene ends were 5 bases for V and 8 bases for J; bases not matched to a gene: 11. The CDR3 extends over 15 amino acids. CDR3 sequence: CASSLSRGGFDEQFF. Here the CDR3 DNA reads TGTGCCAGCAGCCTCTCCCGGGGGGGCTTCGATGAGCAGTTCTTC.

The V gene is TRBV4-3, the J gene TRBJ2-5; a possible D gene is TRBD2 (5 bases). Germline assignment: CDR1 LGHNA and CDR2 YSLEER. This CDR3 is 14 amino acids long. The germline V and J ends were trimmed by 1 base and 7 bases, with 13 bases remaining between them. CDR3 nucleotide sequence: TGCGCCAGCAGCCAAGTTCCAGCGGCCGGGACCCAGTACTTC. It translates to CASSQVPAAGTQYF.